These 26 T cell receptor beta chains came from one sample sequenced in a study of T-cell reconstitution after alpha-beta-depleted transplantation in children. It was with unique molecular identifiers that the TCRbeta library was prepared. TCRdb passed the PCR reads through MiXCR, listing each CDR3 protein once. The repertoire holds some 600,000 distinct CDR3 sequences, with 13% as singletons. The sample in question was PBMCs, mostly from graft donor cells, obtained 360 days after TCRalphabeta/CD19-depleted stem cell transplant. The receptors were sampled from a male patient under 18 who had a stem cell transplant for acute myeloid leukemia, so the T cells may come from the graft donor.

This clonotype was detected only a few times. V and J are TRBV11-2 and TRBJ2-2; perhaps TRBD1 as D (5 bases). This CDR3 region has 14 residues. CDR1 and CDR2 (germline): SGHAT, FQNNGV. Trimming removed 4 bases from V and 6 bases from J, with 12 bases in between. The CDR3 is CASSSQGRAGELFF. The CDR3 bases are TGTGCCAGCAGCTCTCAGGGTCGGGCCGGGGAGCTGTTTTTT.

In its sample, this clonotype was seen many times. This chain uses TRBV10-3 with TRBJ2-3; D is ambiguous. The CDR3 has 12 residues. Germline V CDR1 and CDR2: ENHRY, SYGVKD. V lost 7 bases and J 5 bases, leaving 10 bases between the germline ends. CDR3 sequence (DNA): TGTGCCATCAAAGGTGCCGGAGATACGCAGTATTTT. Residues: CAIKGAGDTQYF.

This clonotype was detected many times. CDR3 region: CASSLAGGGAFGNEQFF. The CDR3 DNA reads TGTGCCAGCAGTTTAGCGGGAGGAGGGGCCTTCGGCAATGAGCAGTTCTTC. V usage is TRBV12-3 or TRBV12-4 and J usage is TRBJ2-1; tentative D call: TRBD2 (6 bases). Between the trimmed V and J ends, which lost 0 bases and 6 bases, there was a span of 18 bases. The CDR3 has 17 residues.

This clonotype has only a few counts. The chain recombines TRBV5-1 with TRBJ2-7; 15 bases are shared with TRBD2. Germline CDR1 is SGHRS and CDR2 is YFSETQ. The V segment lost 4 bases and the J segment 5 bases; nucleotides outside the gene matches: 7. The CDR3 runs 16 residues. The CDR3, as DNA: TGCGCCAGCAGCCTAGGACTAGCGGGAGGGCAGAACGAGCAGTACTTC. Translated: CASSLGLAGGQNEQYF.

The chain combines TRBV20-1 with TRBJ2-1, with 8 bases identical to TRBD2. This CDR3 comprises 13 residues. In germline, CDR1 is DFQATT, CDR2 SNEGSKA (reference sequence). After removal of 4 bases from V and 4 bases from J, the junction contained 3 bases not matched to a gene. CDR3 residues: CSAKTSAYNEQFF. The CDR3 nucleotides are TGCAGTGCTAAGACTAGCGCGTACAATGAGCAGTTCTTC.

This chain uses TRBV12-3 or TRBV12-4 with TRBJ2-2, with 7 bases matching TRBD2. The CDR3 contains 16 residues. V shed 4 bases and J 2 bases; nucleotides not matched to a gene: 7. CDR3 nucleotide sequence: TGTGCCAGCAGTTGGAAAACGGGGGGTAACACCGGGGAGCTGTTTTTT. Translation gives CASSWKTGGNTGELFF.

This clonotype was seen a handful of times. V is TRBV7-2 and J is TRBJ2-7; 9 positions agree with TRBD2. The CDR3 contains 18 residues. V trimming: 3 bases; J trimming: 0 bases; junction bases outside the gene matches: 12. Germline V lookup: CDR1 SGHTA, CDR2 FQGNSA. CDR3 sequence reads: CASSFSPLRTSVSYEQYF. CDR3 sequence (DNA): TGTGCCAGCAGCTTTAGCCCTTTGAGGACTAGCGTCTCCTACGAGCAGTACTTC.

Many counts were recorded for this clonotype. For the CDR3, the DNA is TGTGCCAGCAGCTTGGCAGGTCCCAGCTCCTACGAGCAGTACTTC. Protein product: CASSLAGPSSYEQYF. This chain links TRBV7-9 with TRBJ2-7; the D is unclear. The CDR3 is made up of 15 amino acids. Germline V gene data show CDR1 as SEHNR and CDR2 as FQNEAQ (reference sequence). Deletions cut 3 bases from V and 0 bases from J, with 12 bases between.

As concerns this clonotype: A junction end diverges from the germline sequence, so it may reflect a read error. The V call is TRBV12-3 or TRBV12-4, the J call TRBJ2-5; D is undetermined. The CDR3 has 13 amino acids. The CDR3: CASSSQFTTRWHF. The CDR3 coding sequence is TGTGCCAGCAGTTCCCAGTTTACTACTCGGTGGCACTTC.

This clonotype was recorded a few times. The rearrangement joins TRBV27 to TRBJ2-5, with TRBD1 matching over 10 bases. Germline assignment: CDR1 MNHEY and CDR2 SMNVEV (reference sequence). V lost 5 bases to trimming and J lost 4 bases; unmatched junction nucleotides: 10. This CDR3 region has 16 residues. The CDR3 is CASSLLSTGGTETQYF. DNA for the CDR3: TGTGCCAGCAGTCTACTATCGACAGGGGGCACAGAGACCCAGTACTTC.

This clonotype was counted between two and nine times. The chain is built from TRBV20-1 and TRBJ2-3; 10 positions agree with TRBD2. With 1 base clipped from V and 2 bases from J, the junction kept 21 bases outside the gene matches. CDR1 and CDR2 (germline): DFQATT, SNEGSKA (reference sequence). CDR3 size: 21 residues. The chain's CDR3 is CSARGGRYRTSGRRSTDTQYF. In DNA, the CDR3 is TGCAGTGCTAGAGGGGGGAGATATCGGACTAGCGGAAGACGTTCCACAGATACGCAGTATTTT.

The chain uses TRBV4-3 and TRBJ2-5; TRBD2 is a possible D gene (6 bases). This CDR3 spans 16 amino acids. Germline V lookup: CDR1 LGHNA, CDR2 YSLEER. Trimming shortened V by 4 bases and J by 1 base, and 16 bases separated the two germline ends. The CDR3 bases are TGCGCCAGCAGCCTCCACCGGGATAGCGGCCAAGAGACCCAGTACTTC. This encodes CASSLHRDSGQETQYF.

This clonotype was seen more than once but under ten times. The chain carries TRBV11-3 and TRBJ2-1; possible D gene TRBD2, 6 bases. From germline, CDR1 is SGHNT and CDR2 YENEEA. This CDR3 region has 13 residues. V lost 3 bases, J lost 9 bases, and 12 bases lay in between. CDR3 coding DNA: TGTGCCAGCAGCTTGGGGCGGGACCTTGAGCAGTTCTTC. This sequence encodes CASSLGRDLEQFF.

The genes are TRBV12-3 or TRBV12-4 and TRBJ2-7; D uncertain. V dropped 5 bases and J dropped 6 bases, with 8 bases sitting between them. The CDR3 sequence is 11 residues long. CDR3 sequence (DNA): TGTGCCAGCAGTCCTAGTTTCGAGCAGTACTTC. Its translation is CASSPSFEQYF.

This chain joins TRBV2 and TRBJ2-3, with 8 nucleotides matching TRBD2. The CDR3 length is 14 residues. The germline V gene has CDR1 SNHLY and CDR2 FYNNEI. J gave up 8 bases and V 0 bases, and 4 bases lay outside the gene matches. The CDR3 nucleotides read TGTGCCAGCAGTGAAGCGCTAGCGGGCGGTACGCAGTATTTT. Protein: CASSEALAGGTQYF.

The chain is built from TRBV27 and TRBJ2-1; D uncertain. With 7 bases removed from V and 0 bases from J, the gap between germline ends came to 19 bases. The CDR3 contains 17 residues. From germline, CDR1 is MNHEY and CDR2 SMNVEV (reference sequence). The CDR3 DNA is TGTGCCAGCACCTCCATCACCCGAGCGTTCTCCTACAATGAGCAGTTCTTC. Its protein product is CASTSITRAFSYNEQFF.

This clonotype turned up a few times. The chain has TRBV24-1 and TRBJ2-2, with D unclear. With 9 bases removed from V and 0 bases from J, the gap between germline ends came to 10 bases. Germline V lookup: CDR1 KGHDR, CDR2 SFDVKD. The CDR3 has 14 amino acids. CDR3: CATQPVPNTGELFF. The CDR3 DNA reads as TGTGCCACCCAACCGGTTCCGAACACCGGGGAGCTGTTTTTT.

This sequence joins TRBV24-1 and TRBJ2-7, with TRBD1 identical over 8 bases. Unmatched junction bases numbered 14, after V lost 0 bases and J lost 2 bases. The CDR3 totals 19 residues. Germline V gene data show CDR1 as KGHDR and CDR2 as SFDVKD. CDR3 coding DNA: TGTGCCACCAGTGATTTGCTTCGGACAGGGCCGCACGTTGCCTACGAGCAGTACTTC. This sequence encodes CATSDLLRTGPHVAYEQYF.

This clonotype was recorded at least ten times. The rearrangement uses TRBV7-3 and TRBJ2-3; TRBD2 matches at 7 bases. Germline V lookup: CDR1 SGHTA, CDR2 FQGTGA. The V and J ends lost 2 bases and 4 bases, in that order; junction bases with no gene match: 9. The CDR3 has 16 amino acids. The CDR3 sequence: CASSLGRDYVADTQYF. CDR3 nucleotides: TGTGCCAGCAGCTTAGGACGGGACTACGTGGCAGATACGCAGTATTTT. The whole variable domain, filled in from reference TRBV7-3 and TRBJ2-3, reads GAGVSQTPSNKVTEKGKYVELRCDPISGHTALYWYRQSLGQGPEFLIYFQGTGAADDSGLPNDRFFAVRPEGSVSTLKIQRTERGDSAVYLCASSLGRDYVADTQYFGPGTRLTVL.

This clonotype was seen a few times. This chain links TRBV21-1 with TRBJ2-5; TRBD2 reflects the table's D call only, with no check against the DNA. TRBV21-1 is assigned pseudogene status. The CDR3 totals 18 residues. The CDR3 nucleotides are TGTGCCAGCAGCATATTAGCCCCCGGACTAGCGGGAGAGAAGACCCAGTACTTC. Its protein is CASSILAPGLAGEKTQYF.

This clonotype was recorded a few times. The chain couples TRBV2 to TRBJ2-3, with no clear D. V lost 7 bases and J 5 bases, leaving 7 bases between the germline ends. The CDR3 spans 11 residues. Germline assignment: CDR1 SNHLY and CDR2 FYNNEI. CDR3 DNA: TGTGCCAGCAATTTCCAAGATACGCAGTATTTT. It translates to CASNFQDTQYF.

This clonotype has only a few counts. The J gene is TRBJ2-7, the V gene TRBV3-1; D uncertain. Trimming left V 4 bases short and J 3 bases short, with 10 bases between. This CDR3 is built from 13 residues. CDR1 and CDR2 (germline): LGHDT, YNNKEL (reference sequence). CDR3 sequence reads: CASSPHPFYEQYF. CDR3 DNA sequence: TGTGCCAGCAGCCCCCATCCTTTCTACGAGCAGTACTTC.

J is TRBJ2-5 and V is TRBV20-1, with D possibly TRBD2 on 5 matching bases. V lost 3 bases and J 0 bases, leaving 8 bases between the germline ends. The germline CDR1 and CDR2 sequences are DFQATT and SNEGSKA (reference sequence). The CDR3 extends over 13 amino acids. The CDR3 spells CSASGINQETQYF. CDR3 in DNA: TGCAGTGCTAGCGGGATCAACCAAGAGACCCAGTACTTC.

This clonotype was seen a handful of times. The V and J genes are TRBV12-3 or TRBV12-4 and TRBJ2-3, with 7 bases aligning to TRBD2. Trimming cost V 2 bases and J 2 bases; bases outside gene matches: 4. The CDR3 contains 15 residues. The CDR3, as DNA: TGTGCCAGCAGTTTACAACTAGCGAACACAGATACGCAGTATTTT. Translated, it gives CASSLQLANTDTQYF.

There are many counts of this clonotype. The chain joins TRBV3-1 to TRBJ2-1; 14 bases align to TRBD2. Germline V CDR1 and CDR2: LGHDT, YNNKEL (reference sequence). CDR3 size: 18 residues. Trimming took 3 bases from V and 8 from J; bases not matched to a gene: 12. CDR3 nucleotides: TGTGCCAGCAGCCATACCTCGGGGACTAGCGGGAGTCCGGATGAGCAGTTCTTC. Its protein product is CASSHTSGTSGSPDEQFF.

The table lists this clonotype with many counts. CDR3 residues: CASSLRGQGAYEQYF. In DNA, the CDR3 is TGTGCCAGCAGTTTACGCGGACAGGGGGCCTACGAGCAGTACTTC. The chain has TRBV12-3 or TRBV12-4 and TRBJ2-7; 10 nucleotides agree with TRBD1. Trimming at V came to 2 bases and at J to 2 bases, leaving 3 bases not matched to a gene. The CDR3 spans 15 residues.